These 27 T cell receptor beta chains share one sample of origin, sequenced in a study of technical replicates of blood from a few donors. The method was immunoSEQ multiplex PCR; TCRdb's version includes in-frame clones alone and lacks a portion of them. This sample carries 80,000 to 100,000 clones, nearly 97% of them seen once, and the ten largest clones take just over 0.2%. Sequencing was done on a sample of T cells isolated from PBMCs. Receptors were obtained from a human donor in good health.

The chain joins TRBV10-3 to TRBJ1-5, with 7 nucleotides matching TRBD1. The V gene's germline CDR1 is ENHRY and CDR2 SYGVKD. With 6 bases clipped from V and 2 bases from J, the junction kept 4 bases outside the gene matches. The CDR3 runs 14 residues. CDR3 sequence reads: CAISGDSRNQPQHF. Written as DNA, the CDR3 is TGTGCCATCAGCGGGGACAGCCGCAATCAGCCCCAGCATTTT.

The gene calls are TRBV30 and TRBJ2-5; 7 nucleotides match TRBD2. CDR3 length: 14 amino acids. The V and J ends lost 3 bases and 1 base, in that order; junction bases with no gene match: 5. Per germline, CDR1 GTSNPN and CDR2 SVGIG (reference sequence). The chain's CDR3 is CAWSAGTTQETQYF. The CDR3 bases are TGTGCCTGGAGCGCCGGGACTACCCAAGAGACCCAGTACTTC.

The rearrangement uses TRBV7-8 and TRBJ2-7; possibly TRBD1 for D (5 bases). The CDR3 runs 15 residues. The V end lost 2 bases, the J end lost 1 base, and 12 bases lay between the germline ends. The germline gives CDR1 SGHVS, CDR2 FQNEAQ. The CDR3 reads CASSLTFQGSYEQYF. CDR3 nucleotide sequence: TGTGCCAGCAGCTTAACATTTCAGGGATCCTACGAGCAGTACTTC.

The chain has TRBV6-1 and TRBJ1-3, with a possible D match to TRBD1 (5 bases). The V gene's germline CDR1 is MNHNS and CDR2 SASEGT. Trimming left V 3 bases short and J 4 bases short, with 10 bases between. The CDR3 length is 14 residues. The CDR3 protein is CASSDGGVGNTIYF. The CDR3 coding sequence is TGTGCCAGCAGTGACGGAGGGGTGGGAAACACCATATATTTT.

The chain employs TRBV11-2 and TRBJ1-3; 10 bases fit TRBD1. Germline CDR1 reads SGHAT; CDR2 reads FQNNGV. Trimming at V came to 4 bases and at J to 14 bases, leaving 17 bases not matched to a gene. The CDR3 runs 16 residues. The CDR3 coding sequence is TGTGCCAGCAGCTATGGTTTTTTGACAGGGGGCGGAAAGTTATATTTT. Translation gives CASSYGFLTGGGKLYF.

The V and J genes are TRBV4-2 and TRBJ1-3; possible D gene TRBD1, 6 bases. CDR1 LGHNA and CDR2 YNFKEQ come from the germline V gene. There are 16 residues in the CDR3. Deletions cut 1 base from V and 4 bases from J, with 14 bases between. DNA for the CDR3: TGTGCCAGCAGCCAAGGTATCACAGGGATCGGAAACACCATATATTTT. It is translated as CASSQGITGIGNTIYF.

The rearrangement uses TRBV7-2 and TRBJ1-4; D is unclear. The V gene lost 5 bases and the J gene lost 8 bases, with 18 bases spanning the gap. There are 15 residues in the CDR3. CDR1 SGHTA and CDR2 FQGNSA come from the germline V gene. The CDR3 protein is CASSRGNRGGEKLFF. The CDR3 region has the DNA TGTGCCAGCAGCCGAGGGAACCGAGGCGGGGAAAAACTGTTTTTT.

CDR3 in amino acids: CASSPQDQPQHF. In DNA form, the CDR3 reads TGTGCCAGCAGCCCCCAGGATCAGCCCCAGCATTTT. The chain is built from TRBV7-9 and TRBJ1-5; D ambiguous. CDR1 and CDR2 (germline): SEHNR, FQNEAQ (reference sequence). CDR3 length: 12 residues. Trimming left V 5 bases short and J 5 bases short, with 7 bases between.

This rearrangement joins TRBV4-2 to TRBJ1-6, with 12 positions matching TRBD1. CDR1 LGHNA and CDR2 YNFKEQ come from the germline V gene. Trimming removed 1 base from V and 7 bases from J; junction bases left unmatched: 8. This CDR3 is 18 amino acids long. The CDR3: CASSQVGGTGGPNSPLHF. The CDR3 nucleotides are TGTGCCAGCAGCCAAGTAGGCGGGACAGGGGGCCCCAATTCACCCCTCCACTTT.

The CDR3 nucleotides are TGTGCCAGCACTTGGCTGGAGACCCAGTACTTC. This encodes CASTWLETQYF. The chain joins TRBV28 to TRBJ2-5; D not certain. Germline CDR1 and CDR2: MDHEN and SYDVKM. The ends were cut back, 7 bases at V and 5 bases at J, with 8 bases in the middle. The CDR3 has 11 residues.

The chain joins TRBV14 to TRBJ1-3; no clear D. Trimming stripped 1 base from V and 7 bases from J, with 5 bases between. The germline V gene has CDR1 SGHDN and CDR2 FVKESK. The length of the CDR3 is 12 residues. DNA for the CDR3: TGTGCCAGCAGCCAAGGGCGGAACACCATATATTTT. It specifies CASSQGRNTIYF.

The CDR3: CARAVGNTEAFF. The CDR3 DNA is TGTGCCAGGGCGGTTGGGAACACTGAAGCTTTCTTT. The chain joins TRBV2 to TRBJ1-1, with unresolved D. The V end was cut by 9 bases, the J end by 1 base, with 9 bases between. This CDR3 contains 12 residues. Germline CDR1 SNHLY, CDR2 FYNNEI. The whole variable domain, filled in from reference TRBV2 and TRBJ1-1, reads EPEVTQTPSHQVTQMGQEVILRCVPISNHLYFYWYRQILGQKVEFLVSFYNNEISEKSEIFDDQFSVERPDGSNFTLKIRSTKLEDSAMYFCARAVGNTEAFFGQGTRLTVV.

V and J are TRBV28 and TRBJ1-5; the match to TRBD1 covers 9 bases. The V gene's germline CDR1 is MDHEN and CDR2 SYDVKM. CDR3 length: 17 amino acids. With 1 base clipped from V and 0 bases from J, the junction kept 4 bases outside the gene matches. The CDR3 DNA follows: TGTGCCAGCAGTTTATTAGGGACAGGGAATAGCAATCAGCCCCAGCATTTT. It is translated as CASSLLGTGNSNQPQHF.

This rearrangement joins TRBV28 to TRBJ2-7; TRBD2 is a possible D gene (6 bases). This CDR3 spans 18 amino acids. Germline CDR1 MDHEN, CDR2 SYDVKM. Trimming removed 1 base from V and 0 bases from J, with 19 bases in between. CDR3 coding DNA: TGTGCCAGCAGTTTATCGGTTAGCGGAGATGAGAGCTCCTACGAGCAGTACTTC. The encoded protein is CASSLSVSGDESSYEQYF.

V is TRBV9 and J is TRBJ2-7, with unresolved D. This CDR3 region has 14 residues. Germline assignment: CDR1 SGDLS and CDR2 YYNGEE. V was trimmed by 0 bases and J by 0 bases, leaving 7 bases between them. The CDR3 loop is CASSVVPSSYEQYF. The CDR3 DNA sequence: TGTGCCAGCAGCGTAGTTCCGAGCTCCTACGAGCAGTACTTC.

The chain combines TRBV4-1 with TRBJ2-5, with a possible D match to TRBD2 (7 bases). Between the trimmed V and J ends, which lost 2 bases and 4 bases, there was a span of 14 bases. The germline V gene encodes CDR1 MGHRA and CDR2 YSYEKL. The CDR3 extends over 15 amino acids. CDR3 in DNA: TGCGCCAGCAGCCAATATGAGGGGGGGTTAGAGACCCAGTACTTC. Encoded protein: CASSQYEGGLETQYF.

V gene TRBV28 combines with J gene TRBJ1-3; 8 bases fit TRBD1. CDR3 length: 15 residues. Germline trimming cut 2 bases from V and 3 bases from J; bases unmatched to any gene: 3. CDR1 and CDR2 (germline): MDHEN, SYDVKM. The CDR3 DNA sequence: TGTGCCAGCAGTTTACAGGGGGCAGATGGAAACACCATATATTTT. Its protein product is CASSLQGADGNTIYF.

CDR3 in amino acids: CASSAFLQGANTGELFF. Here the CDR3 DNA reads TGCGCCAGCAGCGCCTTTCTACAGGGAGCGAACACCGGGGAGCTGTTTTTT. This chain joins TRBV5-1 and TRBJ2-2, with TRBD1 as a possible D gene (6 bases). The CDR3 is 17 residues long. CDR1 and CDR2 (germline): SGHRS, YFSETQ. Trimming shortened V by 4 bases and J by 0 bases, and 16 bases separated the two germline ends.

This chain links TRBV29-1 with TRBJ2-1; 8 nucleotides align to TRBD2. The V and J ends lost 6 bases and 6 bases, in that order; junction bases with no gene match: 13. Germline V CDR1 and CDR2: SQVTM, ANQGSEA. CDR3 length: 15 amino acids. Here the CDR3 reads CSVGGEHLPRNEQFF. The CDR3 DNA follows: TGCAGCGTCGGGGGGGAGCATCTTCCGCGCAATGAGCAGTTCTTC.

This rearrangement joins TRBV5-4 to TRBJ2-3; TRBD2 might be the D (7 bases). Germline V gene lookup returns CDR1 SGHNT and CDR2 YYREEE (reference sequence). V lost 2 bases to trimming and J lost 3 bases, with 10 bases between them. This CDR3 comprises 14 residues. The CDR3: CASSFKGGTDTQYF. The DNA of the CDR3 is TGTGCCAGCAGCTTTAAGGGGGGGACAGATACGCAGTATTTT.

The genes are TRBV28 and TRBJ2-7; a possible D gene is TRBD1 (5 bases). V lost 4 bases and J 1 base, leaving 14 bases between the germline ends. CDR1 is MDHEN and CDR2 is SYDVKM in the germline V gene. The length of the CDR3 is 15 residues. CDR3 in DNA: TGTGCCAGCAGTTCTTCAGGGAAACGGTCCTACGAGCAGTACTTC. Translation: CASSSSGKRSYEQYF.

The rearrangement links TRBV2 to TRBJ2-1; 7 bases match TRBD2. This CDR3 is 17 amino acids long. J lost 0 bases, V lost 6 bases, and 11 bases had no gene match. CDR1 is SNHLY, CDR2 FYNNEI, per germline. The chain's CDR3 is CASSRKLATSSYNEQFF. In nucleotides, the CDR3 is TGTGCCAGCAGCCGCAAACTAGCGACGAGCTCCTACAATGAGCAGTTCTTC.

The V and J genes are TRBV29-1 and TRBJ2-1; TRBD2 aligns across 8 bases. Germline V CDR1 and CDR2: SQVTM, ANQGSEA. CDR3 length equals 14 residues. The V segment lost 7 bases and the J segment 1 base; nucleotides outside the gene matches: 6. This chain's CDR3 is CSAGSGSSYNEQFF. The CDR3 DNA reads TGCAGCGCCGGAAGCGGGAGTTCCTACAATGAGCAGTTCTTC.

In its sample, this clone was seen once. J is TRBJ1-1 and V is TRBV7-3, with a tentative D call TRBD1 (6 bases). This CDR3 has 12 amino acids. Germline V gene data show CDR1 as SGHTA and CDR2 as FQGTGA. Trimming shortened V by 5 bases and J by 8 bases, and 12 bases separated the two germline ends. CDR3 loop: CASSDGQREAFF. CDR3 DNA: TGTGCCAGCAGCGACGGACAGCGAGAAGCTTTCTTT.

The chain recombines TRBV5-1 with TRBJ1-1, with a weak D call TRBD1 (6 bases). CDR1 is SGHRS, CDR2 YFSETQ, per germline. V lost 0 bases and J 5 bases, leaving 14 bases between the germline ends. CDR3 length: 15 residues. Here the CDR3 reads CASSLGVGAGTEAFF. The CDR3 nucleotides read TGCGCCAGCAGCTTGGGGGTGGGGGCAGGGACTGAAGCTTTCTTT.

This chain uses TRBV6-4 with TRBJ2-1; 9 bases line up with TRBD2. Per the germline V gene, CDR1 is MRHNA and CDR2 is SNTAGT. V dropped 5 bases and J dropped 2; count of bases not matched to a gene: 4. This CDR3 has 15 residues. CDR3 residues: CASSSLAGTYNEQFF. CDR3 nucleotides: TGTGCCAGCAGTTCGCTAGCGGGGACCTACAATGAGCAGTTCTTC.

This rearrangement joins TRBV28 to TRBJ1-5; D is unclear. This CDR3 contains 12 residues. The germline gives CDR1 MDHEN, CDR2 SYDVKM. V lost 3 bases and J 6 bases, leaving 6 bases between the germline ends. The CDR3: CASSFSIQPQHF. DNA of the CDR3: TGTGCCAGCAGTTTCAGTATTCAGCCCCAGCATTTT.